These T cell receptor beta chains were read from a single sample in a study of a mutant IDH1 vaccine in newly diagnosed glioma. These receptors have no identified antigens. Clones were sequenced by immunoSEQ multiplex PCR, and TCRdb holds only the in-frame ones, with some missing. The data contain around 44,000 clones, under 85% of them singletons. The source was PBMCs, collected from a glioma patient whose treatment included an IDH1 peptide vaccine. These receptor sequences come from a man aged 40-49 years with glioma. Each CDR3 is given with its conserved first and last residue. The D gene is left open where the match is weak. Clone sizes are given selectively: once, few, many, or a class where the clone is expanded.

v_gene: TRBV30
d_gene: .
abundance: .
j_gene: TRBJ2-1
CDR3nt: TGTGCCTGGAGTGTACTGGACAGAGAGTACAATGAGCAGTTCTTC
CDR3aa: CAWSVLDREYNEQFF

v_gene: TRBV6-6
d_gene: .
abundance: .
j_gene: TRBJ2-5
CDR3nt: TGTGCCAGCAGTTACCGGGGGCTTGGGGCCCAGTACTTC
CDR3aa: CASSYRGLGAQYF

v_gene: TRBV4-2
d_gene: .
abundance: once
j_gene: TRBJ2-3
CDR3nt: TGTGCCAGCAGCCCCGAGGTGGTACGGCGGGGCGAGCAGTATTTT
CDR3aa: CASSPEVVRRGEQYF

v_gene: TRBV18
d_gene: .
abundance: .
j_gene: TRBJ2-5
CDR3nt: TGTGCCAGCTCACCACAGGGGCAAGAGACCCAGTACTTC
CDR3aa: CASSPQGQETQYF

v_gene: TRBV5-5
d_gene: TRBD1
abundance: .
j_gene: TRBJ2-7
CDR3nt: TGTGCCAGCAGCTTGGCCGGGACAGGGAGTGGCTACGAGCAGTACTTC
CDR3aa: CASSLAGTGSGYEQYF

v_gene: TRBV7-9
d_gene: TRBD2
abundance: .
j_gene: TRBJ2-5
CDR3nt: TGTGCCAGCAGCTTAGGTAGCGGGGGCCCAACGTACTTC
CDR3aa: CASSLGSGGPTYF

v_gene: TRBV5-1
d_gene: .
abundance: .
j_gene: TRBJ2-6
CDR3nt: TGCGCCAGCAGCTTGGAGAGAGGACAGAGCTCTGGGGCCAACGTCCTGACTTTC
CDR3aa: CASSLERGQSSGANVLTF

v_gene: TRBV29-1
d_gene: TRBD1
abundance: .
j_gene: TRBJ2-3
CDR3nt: TGCAGCGTATCCCCTCGACAGGGTACCTTTAGCACAGATACGCAGTATTTT
CDR3aa: CSVSPRQGTFSTDTQYF

v_gene: TRBV6-5
d_gene: TRBD1
abundance: .
j_gene: TRBJ1-2
CDR3nt: TGTGCCAGCAGCCCGACAGGGGACTATGGCTACACCTTC
CDR3aa: CASSPTGDYGYTF

v_gene: TRBV25-1
d_gene: .
abundance: .
j_gene: TRBJ1-6
CDR3nt: TGTGCCAGCAGTGAAAGGATTGGGCAGGGTACTTCACCCCTCCACTTT
CDR3aa: CASSERIGQGTSPLHF

v_gene: TRBV18
d_gene: TRBD2
abundance: .
j_gene: TRBJ2-1
CDR3nt: TGTGCCAGCTCACCGACGACTAGCTCCGAAAGGAATGAGCAGTTCTTC
CDR3aa: CASSPTTSSERNEQFF

v_gene: TRBV6-6
d_gene: .
abundance: .
j_gene: TRBJ2-5
CDR3nt: TGTGCCAGCAGCAAGGGAGTCCAAGAGACCCAGTACTTC
CDR3aa: CASSKGVQETQYF

v_gene: TRBV2
d_gene: .
abundance: .
j_gene: TRBJ1-3
CDR3nt: TGTGCCAGCAGCGAACAGTTCTTTGGAAACACCATATATTTT
CDR3aa: CASSEQFFGNTIYF

v_gene: TRBV5-6
d_gene: TRBD1
abundance: .
j_gene: TRBJ2-1
CDR3nt: TGTGCCAGCAGCTTGTGGGACAGGGTTTGGGGCGAGGATGAGCAGTTCTTC
CDR3aa: CASSLWDRVWGEDEQFF

v_gene: TRBV4-1
d_gene: .
abundance: .
j_gene: TRBJ2-5
CDR3nt: TGCGCCAGCAGCCACCCCCTAGCGCGATCGGAGAATGAAGAAGAGACCCAGTACTTC
CDR3aa: CASSHPLARSENEEETQYF

v_gene: TRBV6-6
d_gene: .
abundance: .
j_gene: TRBJ2-7
CDR3nt: TGTGCCAGCAGTCATCTGACAGCCTCCTACGAGCAGTACTTC
CDR3aa: CASSHLTASYEQYF

v_gene: TRBV12-5
d_gene: .
abundance: .
j_gene: TRBJ1-1
CDR3nt: TGTGCTAGTGGTTTATTGAAGGGGGGGGACACTGAAGCTTTCTTT
CDR3aa: CASGLLKGGDTEAFF

v_gene: TRBV5-6
d_gene: .
abundance: .
j_gene: TRBJ1-2
CDR3nt: TGTGCCAGCAGCTTGTTGGGGGGTGGCTACACCTTC
CDR3aa: CASSLLGGGYTF

v_gene: TRBV23-1
d_gene: .
abundance: few
j_gene: TRBJ2-5
CDR3nt: TGCGCCCGGCGGGGCAGCCAAGAGACCCAGTACTTC
CDR3aa: CARRGSQETQYF

v_gene: TRBV6-1
d_gene: TRBD1
abundance: .
j_gene: TRBJ2-7
CDR3nt: TGTGCCAGCAGTGAAACGGCCGGGACAGGAGCCTACGAGCAGTACTTC
CDR3aa: CASSETAGTGAYEQYF

v_gene: TRBV29-1
d_gene: .
abundance: .
j_gene: TRBJ2-3
CDR3nt: TGCAGCGTTGAAGAAAAAACAGATACGCAGTATTTT
CDR3aa: CSVEEKTDTQYF

v_gene: TRBV5-1
d_gene: .
abundance: .
j_gene: TRBJ2-1
CDR3nt: TGCGCCAGCAGCTTGGGTGGTGAGCAGTTCTTC
CDR3aa: CASSLGGEQFF

v_gene: TRBV11-2
d_gene: .
abundance: .
j_gene: TRBJ1-6
CDR3nt: TGTGCCAGCAGCTTAGATAGTCCGGACAGAGGTTCACCCCTCCACTTT
CDR3aa: CASSLDSPDRGSPLHF

v_gene: TRBV6-5
d_gene: TRBD1
abundance: .
j_gene: TRBJ1-6
CDR3nt: TGTGCCAGCAGCCTAACGGACAGGGATAATTCACCCCTCCACTTT
CDR3aa: CASSLTDRDNSPLHF

v_gene: TRBV27
d_gene: TRBD1
abundance: .
j_gene: TRBJ2-7
CDR3nt: TGTGCCAGCAGTCCGCGGACAGGGGGGGTATACGAGCAGTACTTC
CDR3aa: CASSPRTGGVYEQYF

v_gene: TRBV19
d_gene: TRBD1
abundance: few
j_gene: TRBJ1-5
CDR3nt: TGTGCCAGTACCAACCGACAGGGAGTGAGCAATCAGCCCCAGCATTTT
CDR3aa: CASTNRQGVSNQPQHF

v_gene: TRBV11-2
d_gene: .
abundance: .
j_gene: TRBJ1-5
CDR3nt: TGTGCCAGCAGCTTTACGGGAAGAGATCAGCCCCAGCATTTT
CDR3aa: CASSFTGRDQPQHF

v_gene: TRBV30
d_gene: .
abundance: few
j_gene: TRBJ2-7
CDR3nt: TGTGCCTGGAGTGTACTCGGGGTTACCTCCTACGAGCAGTACTTC
CDR3aa: CAWSVLGVTSYEQYF

v_gene: TRBV9
d_gene: TRBD1
abundance: once
j_gene: TRBJ1-6
CDR3nt: TGTGCCAGCAGCCATAACCGACAGGGCGATTCACCCCTCCACTTT
CDR3aa: CASSHNRQGDSPLHF

v_gene: TRBV27
d_gene: .
abundance: few
j_gene: TRBJ1-4
CDR3nt: TGTGCCAGCAGTTTGGACAGCGGTCCGATGTTTTTT
CDR3aa: CASSLDSGPMFF

v_gene: TRBV4-2
d_gene: .
abundance: .
j_gene: TRBJ1-6
CDR3nt: TGTGCCAGCAGCCAAGACGGGACCTATAATTCACCCCTCCACTTT
CDR3aa: CASSQDGTYNSPLHF

v_gene: TRBV6-6
d_gene: .
abundance: .
j_gene: TRBJ1-2
CDR3nt: TGTGCCAGCAGTTACGGGGTAGACTATGGCTACACCTTC
CDR3aa: CASSYGVDYGYTF

v_gene: TRBV19
d_gene: TRBD1
abundance: once
j_gene: TRBJ2-1
CDR3nt: TGTGCCAGTAGTCGAGGGGGCGCCTACAATGAGCAGTTCTTC
CDR3aa: CASSRGGAYNEQFF

v_gene: TRBV18
d_gene: TRBD2
abundance: .
j_gene: TRBJ2-5
CDR3nt: TGTGCCAGCTCACCGCCCCTAGCGGGGGGACGGGAGACCCAGTACTTC
CDR3aa: CASSPPLAGGRETQYF

v_gene: TRBV6-5
d_gene: TRBD2
abundance: .
j_gene: TRBJ2-3
CDR3nt: TGTGCCAGCAGTTATACTAGCGGGAGAAGCACAGATACGCAGTATTTT
CDR3aa: CASSYTSGRSTDTQYF

v_gene: TRBV5-1
d_gene: .
abundance: .
j_gene: TRBJ2-5
CDR3nt: TGCGCCAGCAGCGAGGTGGGGGGGCGGCAAGAGACCCAGTACTTC
CDR3aa: CASSEVGGRQETQYF

v_gene: TRBV5-1
d_gene: TRBD1
abundance: .
j_gene: TRBJ1-1
CDR3nt: TGCGCCAGCAGCTCGACCGGACAGGGGACTGGTGAAGCTTTCTTT
CDR3aa: CASSSTGQGTGEAFF

v_gene: TRBV9
d_gene: TRBD2
abundance: .
j_gene: TRBJ2-7
CDR3nt: TGTGCCAGCAGCGTGAGGGCTAGCGGACCCGCGGACTTC
CDR3aa: CASSVRASGPADF

v_gene: TRBV5-1
d_gene: TRBD2
abundance: once
j_gene: TRBJ2-6
CDR3nt: TGCGCCAGCAGACCGACTAGCGGGGGCCTCTCTGGGGCCAACGTCCTGACTTTC
CDR3aa: CASRPTSGGLSGANVLTF

v_gene: TRBV5-1
d_gene: .
abundance: few
j_gene: TRBJ2-7
CDR3nt: TGCGCCAGCAGCTTGAGGGACGCCTACGAGCAGTACTTC
CDR3aa: CASSLRDAYEQYF

v_gene: TRBV10-3
d_gene: .
abundance: .
j_gene: TRBJ2-5
CDR3nt: TGTGCCATCAGTGCCATGGAGGGAGAGACCCAGTACTTC
CDR3aa: CAISAMEGETQYF

v_gene: TRBV12-5
d_gene: TRBD2
abundance: .
j_gene: TRBJ2-7
CDR3nt: TGTGCTAGGGGACTCACTAGCGGGGGTTACTACGAGCAGTACTTC
CDR3aa: CARGLTSGGYYEQYF

v_gene: TRBV1
d_gene: .
abundance: .
j_gene: TRBJ1-6
CDR3nt: TGCACCAGCAGCCGTCTGCGAGGGACAGGGAGTAATTCACCCCTCCACTTT
CDR3aa: CTSSRLRGTGSNSPLHF